The rows below give T cell receptor beta chains drawn from one sample of a study of blood T cells in healthy people across ages. TCRdb redid the calling of the 5' RACE reads with MiXCR, one entry per CDR3 protein. The sample lists roughly 1.9 million distinct CDR3 sequences, around 42% seen once, with under 30% in the top ten. The sequenced sample was blood. The receptors stem from a human donor in good health. Both conserved end residues are part of each CDR3. D genes are given only for firm matches. The listing skips clone size in some rows; elsewhere it reads once, few, many or a size class.

NA | NA | TRBJ1-5 | TRBV5-6 | TGTGCCAGCAGCTTGGGTTCGACCCCTGATCAGCCCCAGCATTTT | CASSLGSTPDQPQHF
NA | NA | TRBJ1-1 | TRBV29-1 | TGCAGCGTTGATGTTGGACTGAACACTGAAGCTTTCTTT | CSVDVGLNTEAFF
NA | NA | TRBJ1-1 | TRBV7-2 | TGTGCCAGCAGCGCGACTTTGACGGTCACTGAAGCTTTCTTT | CASSATLTVTEAFF
NA | few | TRBJ1-4 | TRBV5-1 | TGCGCCAGCAGTATCGGACAGAAGAATGAAAAACTGTTTTTT | CASSIGQKNEKLFF
TRBD1 | NA | TRBJ1-5 | TRBV7-8 | TGTGCCAGCAGCCAGGACAGGGGGCGAATGGGCAATCAGCCCCAGCATTTT | CASSQDRGRMGNQPQHF
NA | once | TRBJ2-2 | TRBV5-1 | TGCGCCAGCAGCTTGCTGGGAACGGGTTCCGGGGAGCTGTTTTTT | CASSLLGTGSGELFF
NA | few | TRBJ1-4 | TRBV19 | TGTGCCAGTAGGTCCTCCGGGACCCCTTGGGAAAAACTGTTTTTT | CASRSSGTPWEKLFF
TRBD2 | NA | TRBJ2-3 | TRBV7-2 | TGTGCCAGCAGGAAAACGCCAGGACTAGCGGACACAGATACGCAGTATTTT | CASRKTPGLADTDTQYF
NA | few | TRBJ2-3 | TRBV9 | TGTGCCAGCAGCGCATATAGGGAATTCGGGGCAGATACGCAGTATTTT | CASSAYREFGADTQYF
NA | NA | TRBJ1-1 | TRBV5-6 | TGTGCCAGCAGCCGAACAGGGTATGTCACTGAAGCTTTCTTT | CASSRTGYVTEAFF
NA | NA | TRBJ1-2 | TRBV20-1 | TGCAGTGCCAATTTAAGATGGGGCTACACCTTC | CSANLRWGYTF
NA | NA | TRBJ1-4 | TRBV5-1 | TGCGCCAGCAGCAGAGAAACAGAGAGTGGAAAACTGTTTTTT | CASSRETESGKLFF
TRBD1 | NA | TRBJ2-1 | TRBV18 | TGTGCCAGCTCACGGAATTCAGACAGGGCGCGCTACAATGAGCAGTTCTTC | CASSRNSDRARYNEQFF
NA | NA | TRBJ2-5 | TRBV20-1 | TGCAGTGCTAGAGATTTAATACCGCCCAACAATGAGCAGTACTTC | CSARDLIPPNNEQYF
NA | once | TRBJ2-3 | TRBV2 | TGTGCCAGCAGTCCTATCCTGACGACCGATACGCAGTATTTT | CASSPILTTDTQYF
NA | many | TRBJ2-3 | TRBV15 | TGTGCCACCAGCAGAGATGTGACAGATACGCAGTATTTT | CATSRDVTDTQYF
NA | few | TRBJ1-1 | TRBV7-3 | TGTGCCAGCAGCTTCAAGCCAGTGGACACTGAAGCTTTCTTT | CASSFKPVDTEAFF
NA | few | TRBJ1-2 | TRBV24-1 | TGTGCCATCAGTGGTAGAGGGTATGGCTACACCTTC | CAISGRGYGYTF
TRBD1 | NA | TRBJ1-2 | TRBV9 | TGTGCCAGCAGCAGAGGAGGGGGCGGTTATGATGGCTACACCTTC | CASSRGGGGYDGYTF
TRBD1 | few | TRBJ2-7 | TRBV27 | TGTGCCAGCAGTTTAAGGACAGGAGTCCCCTACGAGCAGTACTTC | CASSLRTGVPYEQYF
TRBD2 | NA | TRBJ2-1 | TRBV20-1 | TGCAGTGCTACGGCCGGGGCAGCGGGGGCCCTCCCCTATGAGCAGTTCTTC | CSATAGAAGALPYEQFF
NA | many | TRBJ2-7 | TRBV7-2 | TGTGCCAGCAGTTTATCCCCTTCCTACGAGCAGTACTTC | CASSLSPSYEQYF
TRBD1 | few | TRBJ2-7 | TRBV29-1 | TGCAGCGTTGTAGGGACAGGGATATCCTACGAGCAGTACTTC | CSVVGTGISYEQYF
NA | NA | TRBJ1-3 | TRBV5-1 | TGCGCCAGCAGCTTGACTCCGGGGGACACCATATATTTT | CASSLTPGDTIYF